Below, 19 T cell receptor beta chains from the same sample are listed, as sequenced in a study of cytomegalovirus exposure and HLA in healthy donors. This PCR relied on a set of 60 Vbeta primers and 13 Jbeta primers. Only in-frame clones appear in the TCRdb table, and some are missing; sequencing was by immunoSEQ multiplex PCR. Across more than 140,000 clones, the top ten clones capture about 2.3% of the sample. Material for sequencing was PBMCs. Every receptor here comes from a woman in her late teens or twenties in good health and CMV-seronegative.

The V call is TRBV10-3, the J call TRBJ1-1, with D possibly matching TRBD1 (6 bases). Germline V gene data show CDR1 as ENHRY and CDR2 as SYGVKD. The CDR3 has 13 amino acids. With 8 bases removed from V and 3 bases from J, the gap between germline ends came to 13 bases. Here the CDR3 DNA reads TGTGCCATCTCGAGGGGGGGGGACACTGAAGCTTTCTTT. Encoded protein: CAISRGGDTEAFF.

The chain carries TRBV5-4 and TRBJ1-1; D call uncertain. The CDR3 is made up of 14 amino acids. Trimming left V 4 bases short and J 1 base short, with 11 bases between. CDR1 and CDR2 from the germline V gene are SGHNT and YYREEE (reference sequence). The CDR3 sequence is CASSTFTWNTEAFF. CDR3 nucleotide sequence: TGTGCCAGCAGCACTTTCACCTGGAACACTGAAGCTTTCTTT. Full variable domain (rest looked up from reference TRBV5-4 and TRBJ1-1): ETGVTQSPTHLIKTRGQQVTLRCSSQSGHNTVSWYQQALGQGPQFIFQYYREEENGRGNFPPRFSGLQFPNYSSELNVNALELDDSALYLCASSTFTWNTEAFFGQGTRLTVV.

V and J are TRBV6-5 and TRBJ2-3, with 9 bases fitting TRBD2. The CDR3 sequence is 15 residues long. J lost 5 bases, V lost 6 bases, and 9 bases had no gene match. Germline values: CDR1 MNHEY, CDR2 SVGAGI. The DNA of the CDR3 is TGTGCCAGCAGGGGGCGGCGGGAGGGCAAAGATACGCAGTATTTT. It translates to CASRGRREGKDTQYF.

The chain has TRBV10-1 and TRBJ2-1; 9 bases agree with TRBD2. Germline assignment: CDR1 WNHNN and CDR2 SYGVQD (reference sequence). Trimming at V came to 0 bases and at J to 4 bases, leaving 4 bases not matched to a gene. This CDR3 has 16 residues. Here the CDR3 DNA reads TGCGCCAGCAGTGAGTCAGGCCTAGCGGGGTACAATGAGCAGTTCTTC. This encodes CASSESGLAGYNEQFF.

The chain couples TRBV6-4 to TRBJ1-1, with D unclear. Trimming pared 2 bases from V and 2 bases from J, leaving 3 bases between. CDR1 MRHNA and CDR2 SNTAGT come from the germline V gene. This CDR3 contains 12 residues. In DNA form, the CDR3 reads TGTGCCAGCAGTGACGTAAACACTGAAGCTTTCTTT. It translates to CASSDVNTEAFF.

The chain joins TRBV6-5 to TRBJ2-1, with a weak D call TRBD1 (6 bases). The CDR3 is made up of 13 amino acids. Germline CDR1 MNHEY, CDR2 SVGAGI. Trimming removed 7 bases from V and 9 bases from J, with 16 bases in between. CDR3 sequence reads: CASTSQGQGEQFF. DNA of the CDR3: TGTGCCAGCACTTCCCAGGGGCAGGGTGAGCAGTTCTTC.

The chain uses TRBV19 and TRBJ1-2, with D uncertain. The germline V gene encodes CDR1 LNHDA and CDR2 SQIVND (reference sequence). V was shortened by 5 bases and J by 2 bases, with 15 bases between the two germline ends. This CDR3 is 15 amino acids long. DNA of the CDR3: TGTGCCAGTAGTTCCTCGCCTGCGGCGAACTATGGCTACACCTTC. This encodes CASSSSPAANYGYTF.

J is TRBJ1-4 and V is TRBV6-1; 7 positions match TRBD1. The V and J ends lost 10 bases and 4 bases, in that order; junction bases with no gene match: 9. The CDR3 is 14 residues long. CDR1 and CDR2 (germline): MNHNS, SASEGT. Here the CDR3 DNA reads TGTGCCACCGTGGACAGGCCGAATAATGAAAAACTGTTTTTT. Amino acid sequence: CATVDRPNNEKLFF.

The J gene is TRBJ1-1, the V gene TRBV29-1, with D hard to call. CDR3 length: 13 residues. The germline V gene has CDR1 SQVTM and CDR2 ANQGSEA. V was clipped by 3 bases and J by 0 bases, with 8 bases between them. The CDR3 protein is CSVELRLNTEAFF. The DNA of the CDR3 is TGCAGCGTTGAGCTCAGATTGAACACTGAAGCTTTCTTT.

This sequence joins TRBV14 and TRBJ2-7; 7 bases are shared with TRBD2. The J segment lost 5 bases and the V segment lost 0 bases, leaving 13 bases of the junction unmatched. Germline CDR1 and CDR2: SGHDN and FVKESK. There are 17 residues in the CDR3. CDR3 sequence: CASSQDGTGLPGDEQYV. The DNA for the CDR3 is TGTGCCAGCAGCCAAGATGGGACGGGACTACCAGGCGACGAGCAGTACGTC.

V is TRBV12-5 and J is TRBJ1-2; TRBD1 might be the D (5 bases). The germline V gene encodes CDR1 LGHNT and CDR2 FRNRAP. The CDR3 length is 15 residues. Between the trimmed V and J ends, which lost 0 bases and 6 bases, there was a span of 14 bases. The CDR3 nucleotides read TGTGCTAGTGGTTTGGTAGGGGCTTCGACTGATGGCTACACCTTC. Amino acid sequence: CASGLVGASTDGYTF. The full variable domain, rest sourced from reference TRBV12-5 and TRBJ1-2, is DARVTQTPRHKVTEMGQEVTMRCQPILGHNTVFWYRQTMMQGLELLAYFRNRAPLDDSGMPKDRFSAEMPDATLATLKIQPSEPRDSAVYFCASGLVGASTDGYTFGSGTRLTVV.

This CDR3 is CASSEVQGEKLFF. The CDR3, as DNA: TGTGCCAGCAGTGAAGTACAGGGTGAAAAACTGTTTTTT. The chain combines TRBV6-4 with TRBJ1-4, with D maybe TRBD1 (6 bases). The CDR3 totals 13 residues. V was cut by 3 bases and J by 7 bases, with 9 bases left in between. Germline CDR1 is MRHNA and CDR2 is SNTAGT.

The V gene is TRBV13, the J gene TRBJ2-3, with TRBD2 identical over 11 bases. The CDR3 has 15 amino acids. V lost 5 bases, J lost 8 bases, and 9 bases stayed unmatched. Germline loops: CDR1 PRHDT, CDR2 FYEKMQ (reference sequence). CDR3: CASSTGTSGGSTQYF. In DNA form, the CDR3 reads TGTGCCAGCAGCACCGGGACTAGCGGAGGCAGTACGCAGTATTTT.

This chain connects TRBV7-2 to TRBJ1-3; D gene uncertain. This CDR3 is 16 amino acids long. Trimming removed 1 base from V and 0 bases from J, with 10 bases in between. CDR1 and CDR2 from the germline V gene are SGHTA and FQGNSA. The CDR3 spells CASSLDSSDSGNTIYF. The CDR3, as DNA: TGTGCCAGCAGCTTAGATTCCAGCGACTCTGGAAACACCATATATTTT.

The chain recombines TRBV11-2 with TRBJ2-1; TRBD2 matches at 8 bases. The CDR3 is made up of 15 amino acids. The trim removed 1 base at V and 5 bases at J, leaving 4 bases unmatched. The germline gives CDR1 SGHAT, CDR2 FQNNGV. The CDR3 DNA reads TGTGCCAGCAGCTTAGCGGGACTAGACCACAATGAGCAGTTCTTC. Protein sequence: CASSLAGLDHNEQFF.

The J gene is TRBJ2-3, the V gene TRBV4-2; 10 bases are shared with TRBD2. Germline V CDR1 and CDR2: LGHNA, YNFKEQ. V gave up 0 bases and J gave up 5 bases; unmatched junction bases: 11. This CDR3 is built from 18 residues. The CDR3 sequence: CASSQDPSGSPGGDTQYF. The CDR3 DNA reads as TGTGCCAGCAGCCAAGATCCTAGCGGGAGCCCGGGGGGAGATACGCAGTATTTT.

The chain recombines TRBV15 with TRBJ2-1; 7 bases agree with TRBD1. With 0 bases clipped from V and 5 bases from J, the junction kept 4 bases outside the gene matches. CDR1 LNHNV and CDR2 YYDKDF come from the germline V gene (reference sequence). The CDR3 contains 15 residues. DNA of the CDR3: TGTGCCACCAGCAGAGAAGGGCAGGGGGACAATGAGCAGTTCTTC. Amino acids: CATSREGQGDNEQFF.

V and J are TRBV19 and TRBJ1-1; a weak D match, TRBD1 (6 bases). Germline values: CDR1 LNHDA, CDR2 SQIVND (reference sequence). The CDR3 spans 14 residues. The V end was cut by 5 bases, the J end by 1 base, with 11 bases between. This CDR3 reads CASSVQGRNTEAFF. Written as DNA, the CDR3 is TGTGCCAGTAGTGTACAGGGTAGGAACACTGAAGCTTTCTTT.

V usage is TRBV14 and J usage is TRBJ2-1; TRBD2 matches at 10 bases. The V gene's germline CDR1 is SGHDN and CDR2 FVKESK. Germline trimming cut 4 bases from V and 10 bases from J; bases unmatched to any gene: 1. The CDR3 covers 12 residues. The CDR3 protein is CASSLLAGEQFF. Here the CDR3 DNA reads TGTGCCAGCAGCCTACTAGCGGGAGAGCAGTTCTTC.